The clone carrying this T cell receptor beta chain was recorded many times. These data come from a study of T-cell reconstitution after alpha-beta-depleted transplantation in children. Germline V lookup: CDR1 MNHEY, CDR2 SVGAGI. The germline V and J ends were trimmed by 6 bases and 6 bases, with 19 bases remaining between them. This CDR3 is built from 15 residues. Molecular barcoding with unique molecular identifiers was used for the TCRbeta library. TCRdb redid the calling of the PCR reads with MiXCR, one entry per CDR3 protein. The data show 600,000 or so distinct CDR3 sequences, under 30% seen once.

The specimen comprised PBMCs, mostly from graft donor cells, sampled 360 days after TCRalphabeta/CD19-depleted stem cell transplant. This sequence joins TRBV6-5 and TRBJ2-3; tentatively, D is TRBD1 or TRBD2 (5 bases each). The clonotype originates from a boy less than two years old who had a stem cell transplant for acute myeloid leukemia, so the T cells may come from the graft donor. The CDR3 DNA follows: TGTGCCAGCAGCCCTCCCCGAGGGGACCGGGATACGCAGTATTTT. This encodes CASSPPRGDRDTQYF.